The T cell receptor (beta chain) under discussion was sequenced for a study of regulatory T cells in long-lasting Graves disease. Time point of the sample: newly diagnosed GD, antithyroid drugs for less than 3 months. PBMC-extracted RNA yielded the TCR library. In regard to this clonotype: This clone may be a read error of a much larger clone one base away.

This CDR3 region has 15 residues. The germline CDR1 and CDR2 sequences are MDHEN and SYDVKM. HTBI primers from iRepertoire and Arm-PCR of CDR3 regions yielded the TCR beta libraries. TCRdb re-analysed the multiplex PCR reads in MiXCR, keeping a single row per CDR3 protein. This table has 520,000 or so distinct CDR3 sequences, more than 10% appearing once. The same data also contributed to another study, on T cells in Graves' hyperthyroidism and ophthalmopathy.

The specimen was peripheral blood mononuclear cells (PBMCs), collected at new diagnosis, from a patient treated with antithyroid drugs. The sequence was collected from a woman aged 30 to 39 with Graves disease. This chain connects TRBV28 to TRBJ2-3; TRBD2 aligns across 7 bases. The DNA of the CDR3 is TGTGCCAGCAGTCCCCCCCGGGGGGAGGCAGATACGCAGTGTTTT. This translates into CASSPPRGEADTQCF.